This T cell receptor (beta chain) comes out of a study of cytomegalovirus exposure and HLA in healthy donors (dated by TCRdb to about 2017). In the study overall: An earlier analysis of more than 550 of the donors reported about 280 Gb of sequence data and 117 million unique TCR beta sequences obtained from approximately 180 million T cells. Approximately 310 gigabases of sequencing data and approximately 80 million unique TCR sequences were included in an early release covering several hundred HLA-typed donors. Among the roughly 390 genotyped donors, 75% to 90% belonged to the genetic ancestry cluster associated with self-reported Caucasian donors. The study aimed to test whether signatures of past pathogen exposure could be identified by cataloging public T cell receptors. The study used immunosequencing to profile the T cell repertoires of under 700 subjects and linked those repertoires to cytomegalovirus serostatus. Besides the first cohort of roughly 700 subjects, a separate validation cohort made up of 120 or so different subjects was used. To predict cytomegalovirus infection status, the study brought together high-throughput TCR immunosequencing, statistical association of individual TCRs with disease status, and machine learning. To study patterns of TCR occurrence, a later analysis re-analyzed previously published TCR beta repertoires from several hundred donors and added high-resolution HLA genotyping. The later analysis used no new phenotypic data to find candidate immune exposures, relying instead on TCR beta sequences and their occurrence across donors. To decide whether each TCR beta V gene segment behaved as functional or pseudogenic, an earlier analysis of some 600 of the donors relied on high-throughput TCR beta sequencing. Alongside the repertoire data, information on donor age, sex, ethnicity and CMV serostatus was compiled. A later genetic analysis took genome-wide SNP genotypes for about three fifths of the 666 donors and used that subset as a discovery cohort. All discovery cohort repertoires had been generated on a single sequencing platform. HLA typing included class I and class II loci at four-digit resolution. The number of typed donors differed by locus: about 620-640 for A, B, C, DRB1 and DQB1; 500 to 550 for DQA1; 606 for DPA1; and around 450 for DPB1. Because of strong linkage in the cohort, roughly 5 DR-DQ haplotypes were treated as single units for association and clustering. Among around 400 genotyped donors of the cohort, an average of roughly 230,000 unique TCR beta nucleotide sequences was sequenced per donor, of which about 18% were non-productive.

Comment on this clone: Its recognized antigen is unknown. It has no much larger one-base neighbor in the sample; base qualities were not kept.

The CDR3 starts with the cysteine, ends with the phenylalanine, and has 12 residues. The DNA shown is the 36-base CDR3, in frame from base 1. CDR1 ENHRY and CDR2 SYGVKD are derived from the germline V gene. The trim is 10 bases for V and 5 bases for J, with a gap of 14 bases between the germline ends. The library came from the immunoSEQ multiplex PCR assay. The multiplex PCR relied on a mix of 60 forward primers for TCR Vbeta segments and 13 reverse primers for TCR Jbeta segments. The CDR3 region of rearranged TCR beta genes was amplified from genomic DNA by a multiplex PCR assay. The Illumina HiSeq System was used to sequence the amplified TCR beta libraries as 87-base-pair reads. In the paper's pipeline: In a later analysis, some 80 million unique TCR beta chains were counted across the approximately 620 repertoires, and around 10 million of these chains were shared by at least two donors. A nearest-neighbor algorithm error-corrected the raw reads and collapsed the reads into unique sequences, merging closely related sequences to remove PCR and sequencing errors. Alignment of CDR3 sequences to IMGT reference sequences was used to assign V, D and J gene segments. For a sequence to be retained, at least a six-nucleotide match to both a V gene segment and a J gene segment was required. Rearrangements were classified as productive when the CDR3 lacked stop codons and remained in frame with V and J, and all other rearrangements were classified as non-productive. Following IMGT convention, CDR3 was defined as the stretch from the second conserved V-encoded cysteine to the conserved J-encoded phenylalanine. Sequences without an unambiguous match to a single V gene segment were excluded from the earlier analysis of about 600 of the donors. In an earlier analysis of roughly 600 of the donors, a V segment was called functional when productive rearrangements were above 56.7%, and segregating when the standard deviation between donors exceeded 5%. A statistical classification framework was built to diagnose cytomegalovirus status from the catalog of TCR beta chain sequences. V and J gene assignment, in a later analysis, came from comparing TCR nucleotide sequences with IMGT/GENE-DB human TR gene sequences. In a later analysis, CDR3 sequences and most-parsimonious VDJ recombination scenarios were assigned using the TCRdist pipeline. A later analysis defined each TCR beta chain by its CDR3 amino acid sequence plus V-gene family, and excluded reads lacking a unique V-gene family. To address suspected cross-contamination and a sequencing artifact, a later analysis removed a few hundred highly shared, low-generation-probability nucleotide sequences. In a later analysis, a clonal expansion index for each public chain was calculated from normalized within-repertoire ranks of inferred template counts. Generation probabilities in a later analysis came from a VDJ recombination model fitted to out-of-frame rearrangements, and those results were checked against IGoR. Hypergeometric tests were used in a later analysis to score TCR-TCR, TCR-HLA and TCR-CMV co-occurrence, with a repertoire-size bias correction applied to the TCR pairs. In a later analysis, false discovery rates were estimated by permuting HLA or CMV assignments 20 times. In a later analysis, co-occurring TCRs were grouped using DBSCAN, and TCRdist sequence similarity was added for clustering within HLA-allele-positive subsets. Repertoires with fewer than 30,000 or more than 120,000 public chains were left out of co-occurrence clustering, as were a handful of repertoires with anomalous nucleotide sharing. TCRdb retrieved this table from immuneACCESS and kept in-frame rearrangements only. Not all clones are present; in checked studies, unresolved V genes account for under half, and no reason is known for the remainder. V and J calls and clone size are given by that table; D and trimming were obtained from the DNA. In all, the sample holds some 120,000 clones, and approximately 81% of those were seen once. Around 4% of the sample is taken by the ten largest.

Paper-wide results and their limitations: In an earlier analysis of 587 of the donors, most TCR beta V segments appeared in productive rearrangements about 87% or about 30% of the time, broadly matching IMGT annotations. In a later analysis, the rate of TCR association differed among HLA loci, with DRB1 alleles having the most associated TCRs and HLA-C alleles having the fewest. Linkage disequilibrium might explain the correlated functional status among segregating V segments, but an unknown experimental factor could not be excluded. In vitro tests confirmed that a few of the cytomegalovirus-associated TCR beta chains recognize cytomegalovirus antigens. Because HLA typing was missing for some donors at each locus, association tests included only the typed subset. A further reported finding was that TCR beta sequences accurately predicted the HLA-A and HLA-B alleles for most subjects in the first cohort. Because counts were too low, some 16 rarely observed V segments, including chromosome 9 orphons, were excluded from the earlier analysis of some 540 of the donors. Roughly uniform sequencing depth across donors was assumed in presence/absence analyses, although this assumption may not hold. According to a later analysis, most CMV-associated TCR beta chains appeared to be HLA-restricted, and the HLA associations seemed to be driven largely by CMV exposure. In both the original and validation cohorts, the classifier was reported to diagnose cytomegalovirus status with high specificity and sensitivity. In a later analysis, some 17,000 TCR beta sequences were associated with specific HLA alleles at a false discovery rate of 0.05. In a later analysis, HLA-associated TCR beta chains showed more clonal expansion and lower generation probabilities than non-associated chains that were equally common. CMV serostatus was the only immune exposure information available for the cohort. Assigning TCR associations to individual alleles was difficult when HLA alleles, especially DR and DQ, strongly co-occurred. An association between a missense DCLRE1C variant and V-gene and J-gene trimming of TCR beta chains was found in a later genetic analysis and replicated in an independent cohort. The study listed approximately 150 TCR beta chains as associated with cytomegalovirus. The authors suggested that the approach could potentially be extended to other disease states and immunological phenotypes. A cluster of highly shared sequence variants was judged likely to represent a technical artifact of the sequencing pipeline. Some IMGT-functional V segments, including TRBV6-2 and TRBV6-3, could not be told apart with the 87-base-pair reads, so those segments were excluded. A later analysis reported that several top co-occurrence clusters appeared linked to parvovirus B19, influenza, CMV and Epstein-Barr virus. The cohort was sequenced for TCR beta chains only, and without alpha or paired-chain data the features that could be detected were limited. According to a later genetic analysis, donors in an Asian-associated ancestry cluster had fewer N-insertions in productive TCRs than the approximately 670-donor mean. Most TCR sequences were seen in very few donors, while some public TCRs were found in many individuals.

The cohort comprised some 680 healthy bone marrow donors. At the time of sampling, every cohort member was nominally healthy, though immune exposures that went unrecorded were likely present. The donor was CMV seronegative and belonged to the group of 350 to 400 seronegative cohort members. A peripheral blood sample was collected from each donor, and TCR beta sequencing was performed on peripheral blood mononuclear cells. Genomic DNA extraction from the blood cell samples was performed with the Qiagen DNeasy Blood Extraction Kit. This receptor was identified in a woman younger than 45 in good health and CMV-seronegative. What was sequenced was PBMCs. Recombination joined TRBV10-3 with TRBJ2-5; a tentative D match to TRBD1 spans 6 bases. The CDR3 sequence is CATHREGETQYF. The nucleotide sequence is given as TGTGCCACCCACAGGGAAGGGGAGACCCAGTACTTC.